Reported below is one TCR beta chain. The clone's antigen remains unknown. Nothing much larger sits one base from this clone, and base qualities are not available. The instrument was an Illumina NovaSeq 6000. TCRalpha and TCRbeta cDNA libraries were constructed by 5'RACE with constant-segment primers, with sample barcodes and unique molecular identifiers being introduced. RNA was extracted from every sample with Trizol reagent. Libraries were amplified in two PCR steps, with a second sample barcode and Illumina TruSeq adapters added in the second step. Sequencing of the libraries was done on an Illumina NovaSeq, producing 2 x 150 bp paired-end reads. In the original analysis: Reads were demultiplexed and collapsed into UMI-guided consensus sequences with migec v1.2.7. Using mixcr v2.1.11, the UMI consensuses were aligned to TRA and TRB V and J templates and assembled into clonotypes. Clonotypes were classified as expanded or contracted when called significant by both edgeR and NoisET, with noise models trained on biological replicates. For edgeR calls, the thresholds were a false discovery rate-adjusted p below 0.01 and a log2 fold-change of 1. As an exploratory analysis of dynamics, PCA with hierarchical clustering was applied to max-normalized trajectories of the 1000 most abundant clonotypes. The CD4 or CD8 phenotype of responding clones was assigned using the separately sequenced CD4+ and CD8+ repertoires. TCRdb trimmed the raw reads at Q25, called clones with MiXCR and kept productive beta chains. Merged by CDR3 protein, the rows form single entries marked with the most common genes and DNA. Clone size and V and J calls follow TCRdb, not the original study. A total of about 340,000 distinct CDR3 sequences appear in this sample, roughly 21% of them only once. Around 12% of the sample goes to the ten largest clones.

Ficoll-Paque density gradient centrifugation was the method used to isolate PBMCs. This sample was included in a study of T-cell memory formation after mild COVID-19 (dated by TCRdb to the early 2020s). Some background on the complete study: Most TCR sequence clusters were specific to one of the two donors. In a couple of donors, T-cell clones that expanded and contracted after mild COVID-19 were tracked by sequencing TCRalpha and TCRbeta repertoires over time. The cohort comprised two young, previously healthy adult volunteers, one female and one male.

On the study overall, not on this receptor specifically: The detection of some responding clones in pre-infection memory suggests that pre-existing cross-reactive memory T cells joined the SARS-CoV-2 response. SARS-CoV-2 specificity of the second-wave clones peaking on day 37 was not confirmed. Contracting CD4+ clones appeared mostly in the CM and EM memory subsets, whereas CD8+ clones were enriched in EMRA. From day 15 to 85, contracting clones showed balanced CD4/CD8 phenotypes, whereas a second wave of clones that expanded from day 15 to 37 leaned towards CD4+. The study covered only a couple of mild cases, and larger cohorts including severe cases with pre-infection samples were considered necessary.

CDR1 and CDR2 (SGHAT, FQNNGV) derive from the germline V gene. V sheds 2 bases and J sheds 8 bases, leaving 17 bases between their ends. The CDR3 starts with the cysteine, ends with the phenylalanine, and has 15 residues. Only the CDR3 part of the read is kept: 45 bases, read in frame from the first base. The chain joins TRBV11-2 to TRBJ2-3; the D gene cannot be resolved reliably. The source material was PBMCs or a T cell subset sorted from them (not recorded which). This receptor was taken from an adult woman who had mild COVID-19 (a few samples of this study predate the infection). The sample titles of this study are shuffled in the database, so cell type and time point are left out; the donor was told from shared clones. The DNA sequence follows: TGTGCCAGCAGCTTAATTCGGGCGTCAGGCGCTACGCAGTATTTT. Its coded protein is CASSLIRASGATQYF.